This T cell receptor beta chain is drawn from a study of cytomegalovirus exposure and HLA in healthy donors. The wider study: The approximately 130 validation repertoires and the approximately 640 first-cohort repertoires shared a platform, a later analysis reported. General study findings and limits: As was reported, the classifier diagnosed cytomegalovirus status with high specificity and sensitivity.

Some clones are missing from TCRdb's copy, which holds only in-frame ones; the method was immunoSEQ multiplex PCR. Found here are some 340,000 clones, about nine tenths of them singletons; the top ten hold more than 0.9%. Remarks on this clone: Its cognate antigen is unknown.

Trimming cost V 6 bases and J 0 bases, with 14 bases left between them. From germline, CDR1 is MNHNY and CDR2 SVGAGI (reference sequence). The CDR3 is 15 amino acids. Sequenced sample: PBMCs. This TCR was recovered from a young woman in good health and CMV-seropositive. J is TRBJ1-1 and V is TRBV6-6, with a tentative D call TRBD1 (6 bases). The CDR3 DNA follows: TGTGCCAGCAGACCCCGGACAGAAATGAACACTGAAGCTTTCTTT. Translating gives CASRPRTEMNTEAFF.